What follows are 13 T cell receptor beta chains derived from one specimen sequenced in a study of PD-1 blockade in classical Hodgkin lymphoma. The method was immunoSEQ multiplex PCR; TCRdb's version includes in-frame clones alone and lacks a portion of them. The data hold tens of thousands of clones, with 60% to 85% observed a single time. In every patient, relapse followed autologous stem cell transplantation, while exposure to brentuximab vedotin differed. The sample was peripheral blood mononuclear cells (PBMCs), taken before the second cycle of nivolumab. Receptors were obtained from a human donor with classical Hodgkin lymphoma.

This clone was found once. The J gene is TRBJ1-1, the V gene TRBV27, with TRBD1 matching over 7 bases. The CDR3 totals 14 residues. Germline values: CDR1 MNHEY, CDR2 SMNVEV (reference sequence). V trimming: 6 bases; J trimming: 2 bases; junction bases outside the gene matches: 6. DNA for the CDR3: TGTGCCAGCAGGTTTTACAGGGGTAACACTGAAGCTTTCTTT. Translating gives CASRFYRGNTEAFF.

The chain is built from TRBV5-1 and TRBJ1-1, with D possibly TRBD1 on 5 matching bases. Germline V gene sequence: CDR1 SGHRS, CDR2 YFSETQ. V was pared by 4 bases and J by 5 bases, with 18 bases between. The CDR3 has 15 amino acids. The CDR3 sequence is CASSPWGQGDTEAFF. The CDR3 nucleotides read TGCGCCAGCAGCCCTTGGGGTCAGGGCGATACTGAAGCTTTCTTT. The variable domain in full, completed from reference TRBV5-1 and TRBJ1-1, reads KAGVTQTPRYLIKTRGQQVTLSCSPISGHRSVSWYQQTPGQGLQFLFEYFSETQRNKGNFPGRFSGRQFSNSRSEMNVSTLELGDSALYLCASSPWGQGDTEAFFGQGTRLTVV.

The chain links TRBV7-9 to TRBJ1-1; D not certain. CDR3 length: 14 residues. Germline V gives CDR1 SEHNR, CDR2 FQNEAQ (reference sequence). With 1 base removed from V and 4 bases from J, the gap between germline ends came to 10 bases. This chain's CDR3 is CASSLVRSATEAFF. CDR3 nucleotides: TGTGCCAGCAGCTTAGTGAGGTCCGCCACTGAAGCTTTCTTT.

V and J are TRBV15 and TRBJ2-6; maybe TRBD2 (5 bases). Trimming cost V 5 bases and J 0 bases, with 8 bases left between them. The CDR3 sequence is 15 residues long. Germline V gene data show CDR1 as LNHNV and CDR2 as YYDKDF (reference sequence). The CDR3 DNA sequence: TGTGCCACCAGCGCCGCGGGCTCTGGGGCCAACGTCCTGACTTTC. It codes for CATSAAGSGANVLTF. Full variable domain (missing parts from reference TRBV15 and TRBJ2-6): DAMVIQNPRYQVTQFGKPVTLSCSQTLNHNVMYWYQQKSSQAPKLLFHYYDKDFNNEADTPDNFQSRRPNTSFCFLDIRSPGLGDTAMYLCATSAAGSGANVLTFGAGSRLTVL.

The chain links TRBV18 to TRBJ2-3; D is possibly TRBD2 (6 bases). The germline V gene encodes CDR1 KGHSH and CDR2 LQKENI. Trimming left V 8 bases short and J 4 bases short, with 10 bases between. The CDR3 has 12 amino acids. CDR3 amino acids: CASRPGADTQYF. The CDR3 DNA is TGTGCCAGCCGCCCGGGGGCAGATACGCAGTATTTT.

The V call is TRBV27, the J call TRBJ1-4; unclear D gene. The V end was cut by 3 bases, the J end by 5 bases, with 7 bases between. CDR1 is MNHEY, CDR2 SMNVEV, per germline (reference sequence). The CDR3 spans 13 residues. The CDR3 spells CASSFRGNEKLFF. The CDR3 DNA reads as TGTGCCAGCAGTTTCCGAGGGAATGAAAAACTGTTTTTT. The whole variable domain, remainder taken from reference TRBV27 and TRBJ1-4, is EAQVTQNPRYLITVTGKKLTVTCSQNMNHEYMSWYRQDPGLGLRQIYYSMNVEVTDKGDVPEGYKVSRKEKRNFPLILESPSPNQTSLYFCASSFRGNEKLFFGSGTQLSVL.

The rearrangement joins TRBV5-1 to TRBJ2-3; D gene uncertain. Germline V gene data show CDR1 as SGHRS and CDR2 as YFSETQ. The CDR3 extends over 12 amino acids. Trimming removed 5 bases at V and 0 bases at J, with 4 bases between. The CDR3 sequence is CASRGSTDTQYF. DNA for the CDR3: TGCGCCAGCAGGGGCAGCACAGATACGCAGTATTTT.

CDR3 sequence: CASSLGQGSREQYF. Written as DNA, the CDR3 is TGCGCCAGCAGCTTGGGACAGGGGTCGCGCGAGCAGTACTTC. This chain uses TRBV5-1 with TRBJ2-7, with TRBD1 matching 8 bases. V dropped 0 bases and J dropped 6; count of bases not matched to a gene: 5. The CDR3 totals 14 residues. In germline, CDR1 is SGHRS, CDR2 YFSETQ.

The chain couples TRBV4-1 to TRBJ2-6; possibly TRBD1 for D (6 bases). Trimming took 5 bases from V and 0 from J, leaving 14 bases between them. The CDR3 consists of 17 residues. The germline V gene has CDR1 MGHRA and CDR2 YSYEKL. The CDR3 DNA follows: TGCGCCAGCAGCTTCCCGGGACATAACTCTGGGGCCAACGTCCTGACTTTC. This translates into CASSFPGHNSGANVLTF.

The J gene is TRBJ1-3, the V gene TRBV5-5; weak D call: TRBD1 (5 bases). Trimming stripped 4 bases from V and 0 bases from J, with 11 bases between. Germline V gene data show CDR1 as SGHKS and CDR2 as YYEKEE (reference sequence). The CDR3 runs 15 residues. CDR3 in amino acids: CASSPDRTSGNTIYF. The CDR3 region has the DNA TGTGCCAGCAGCCCAGACAGAACCTCTGGAAACACCATATATTTT.

The J gene is TRBJ2-3, the V gene TRBV5-4; D tentatively reads TRBD1 or TRBD2 (6 bases each). This CDR3 contains 16 residues. Germline V CDR1 and CDR2: SGHNT, YYREEE (reference sequence). With 7 bases removed from V and 0 bases from J, the gap between germline ends came to 18 bases. The CDR3 nucleotides are TGTGCCAGCGCCAACGGGGGCCTACGCAGCACAGATACGCAGTATTTT. Translating gives CASANGGLRSTDTQYF.

The chain carries TRBV30 and TRBJ2-7, with no clear D. The CDR3 sequence is 14 residues long. Germline CDR1 is GTSNPN and CDR2 is SVGIG (reference sequence). V lost 3 bases, J lost 4 bases, and 16 bases lay in between. The CDR3 nucleotides read TGTGCCTGGAGAAACACAGTTACAGTTTACGAGCAGTACTTC. This gives the protein CAWRNTVTVYEQYF.

The J gene is TRBJ1-1, the V gene TRBV14; 8 bases are a match to TRBD1. This CDR3 contains 15 residues. Germline V gene lookup returns CDR1 SGHDN and CDR2 FVKESK. V gave up 4 bases and J gave up 3 bases; unmatched junction bases: 7. The DNA of the CDR3 is TGTGCCAGCAGCCCGCAGGGGGCCCTGTACACTGAAGCTTTCTTT. Residues: CASSPQGALYTEAFF.